This is a list of T cell receptor beta chains from one sample in a study of T-cell reconstitution after alpha-beta-depleted transplantation in children. TCRdb analysed the PCR reads with MiXCR anew, one entry per CDR3 protein. The table has approximately 650,000 distinct CDR3 sequences, about 12% seen once. The sequenced sample was PBMCs, obtained before TCRalphabeta/CD19-depleted stem cell transplant. Receptors originate from a girl aged 2 to 10 with congenital amegakaryocytic thrombocytopenia, due to receive a stem cell transplant. The CDR3 runs from the conserved cysteine through the conserved F or W. The order of the fields is clone size, J gene, V gene, D gene, CDR3 protein, CDR3 DNA. A D gene is named only where the DNA matches it firmly. Clone size appears in some rows only: once, few, many, or a class for an expanded clone.

clone size: many
J gene: TRBJ2-3
V gene: TRBV20-1
D gene: .
CDR3 protein: CSVLDGSWGDTQYF
CDR3 DNA: TGCAGTGTTCTAGACGGGAGTTGGGGAGATACGCAGTATTTT

clone size: few
J gene: TRBJ2-1
V gene: TRBV4-2
D gene: TRBD1
CDR3 protein: CASSQDNQGAYNEQFF
CDR3 DNA: TGTGCCAGCAGCCAAGATAACCAGGGGGCCTACAATGAGCAGTTCTTC

clone size: few
J gene: TRBJ2-7
V gene: TRBV6-5
D gene: TRBD2
CDR3 protein: CASSYSIQRGGYEQYF
CDR3 DNA: TGTGCCAGCAGTTACTCGATCCAGCGGGGAGGCTACGAGCAGTACTTC

clone size: few
J gene: TRBJ2-2
V gene: TRBV6-1
D gene: .
CDR3 protein: CASSPWTDTGERFF
CDR3 DNA: TGTGCCAGCAGCCCTTGGACAGACACCGGGGAGCGGTTTTTT

clone size: few
J gene: TRBJ2-3
V gene: TRBV5-1
D gene: TRBD2
CDR3 protein: CASSLARGTITDTQYF
CDR3 DNA: TGCGCCAGCAGCTTGGCCCGGGGGACTATAACGGATACGCAGTATTTT

clone size: many
J gene: TRBJ2-7
V gene: TRBV5-1
D gene: .
CDR3 protein: CASSLVPGNYEQYF
CDR3 DNA: TGCGCCAGCAGCTTAGTCCCCGGGAACTACGAGCAGTACTTC

clone size: few
J gene: TRBJ2-7
V gene: TRBV20-1
D gene: TRBD2
CDR3 protein: CSARDRGGAGPYYEQYF
CDR3 DNA: TGCAGTGCTAGAGATCGGGGGGGTGCAGGACCCTACTACGAGCAGTACTTC

clone size: .
J gene: TRBJ2-1
V gene: TRBV6-2/TRBV6-3
D gene: .
CDR3 protein: CASSWFGTHAGEQFF
CDR3 DNA: TGTGCCAGCAGCTGGTTCGGAACTCATGCAGGGGAGCAGTTCTTC

clone size: few
J gene: TRBJ1-1
V gene: TRBV20-1
D gene: .
CDR3 protein: CSARLSLLNTEAFF
CDR3 DNA: TGCAGTGCTAGACTCTCTCTGCTGAACACTGAAGCTTTCTTT

clone size: many
J gene: TRBJ1-2
V gene: TRBV29-1
D gene: .
CDR3 protein: CSVALGYTF
CDR3 DNA: TGCAGCGTTGCACTTGGCTACACCTTC

clone size: .
J gene: TRBJ2-5
V gene: TRBV20-1
D gene: .
CDR3 protein: CSGLEDIWETQYF
CDR3 DNA: TGCAGTGGACTAGAGGACATCTGGGAGACCCAGTACTTC

clone size: many
J gene: TRBJ2-7
V gene: TRBV7-2
D gene: .
CDR3 protein: CASSSRTGFQSSYEQYF
CDR3 DNA: TGTGCCAGCAGCTCCCGTACAGGGTTCCAATCCTCCTACGAGCAGTACTTC

clone size: many
J gene: TRBJ2-1
V gene: TRBV7-2
D gene: .
CDR3 protein: CASSLVNFRPNEQFF
CDR3 DNA: TGTGCCAGCAGCTTAGTAAATTTTCGGCCCAATGAGCAGTTCTTC